A selection of T cell receptor beta chains follows, all from one sample in a study of graft-versus-host responses after intestinal transplantation. TCRdb's table, derived via immunoSEQ multiplex PCR, lists solely in-frame clones and lacks some. The data show roughly 62,000 clones, about 90% seen once. The sequencing used PBMCs, collected about 120 days after intestinal transplantation. The receptors originated from a human patient who received an intestinal transplant, so some T cells may come from the graft donor. CDR3s include the opening cysteine and the closing phenylalanine or tryptophan. The D gene is left open where the match is weak. Expanded clones are given a class, and other clones once, few, many or no size at all.

clone_size	v_call	d_call	j_call	cdr3_aa	cdr3_nt
NA	TRBV15	NA	TRBJ1-6	CATSRGQWNSPLHF	TGTGCCACCAGCAGAGGGCAGTGGAATTCACCCCTCCACTTT
NA	TRBV21-1	NA	TRBJ2-7	CASSEDRGEMDEQYF	TGTGCCAGCAGCGAGGACAGGGGGGAGATGGACGAGCAGTACTTC
NA	TRBV7-9	TRBD1	TRBJ2-2	CASSYLGTDPTGELFF	TGTGCCAGCAGCTACCTAGGGACAGATCCCACCGGGGAGCTGTTTTTT
NA	TRBV7-9	NA	TRBJ1-1	CASSLHGGTEAFF	TGTGCCAGCAGCTTACACGGCGGTACTGAAGCTTTCTTT
NA	TRBV11-2	TRBD1	TRBJ2-7	CASSERTGGMNEQYF	TGTGCCAGCAGTGAAAGGACAGGGGGCATGAACGAGCAGTACTTC
NA	TRBV18	NA	TRBJ2-7	CASSIAIVKGSDEQYF	TGTGCCAGCTCAATCGCAATAGTGAAGGGTAGCGACGAGCAGTACTTC
NA	TRBV5-1	NA	TRBJ2-7	CASSLGTYPQYSYEQYF	TGCGCCAGCAGCTTGGGCACTTACCCACAGTATTCCTACGAGCAGTACTTC
NA	TRBV2	NA	TRBJ2-2	CASRENTGELFF	TGTGCCAGCAGAGAGAACACCGGGGAGCTGTTTTTT
NA	TRBV19	NA	TRBJ2-6	CASSIRVLGSGANVLTF	TGTGCCAGTAGTATTCGGGTCTTAGGCTCTGGGGCCAACGTCCTGACTTTC
NA	TRBV7-9	NA	TRBJ2-1	CASSLAGAPSYNEQFF	TGTGCCAGCAGCTTAGCGGGGGCCCCCTCCTACAATGAGCAGTTCTTC
NA	TRBV4-1	NA	TRBJ1-1	CASSSRGLNTEAFF	TGCGCCAGCAGCTCCCGAGGCTTGAACACTGAAGCTTTCTTT
NA	TRBV7-8	NA	TRBJ2-1	CASTVPGSSYNEQFF	TGTGCCAGCACCGTCCCTGGAAGCTCCTACAATGAGCAGTTCTTC
NA	TRBV5-1	NA	TRBJ2-7	CASSAPDSYEQYF	TGCGCCAGCAGCGCTCCTGATTCCTACGAGCAGTACTTC
NA	TRBV2	NA	TRBJ2-2	CASSEGGSHTGELFF	TGTGCCAGCAGTGAAGGCGGTTCACACACCGGGGAGCTGTTTTTT
NA	TRBV6-5	NA	TRBJ1-6	CASSRVDSPLHF	TGTGCCAGCAGCAGGGTGGACTCACCCCTCCACTTT
once	TRBV11-2	NA	TRBJ2-7	CASSSVRQSSYEQYF	TGTGCCAGCAGCTCAGTTCGACAGAGCTCCTACGAGCAGTACTTC
few	TRBV4-1	NA	TRBJ2-5	CASSQADTQSQYF	TGCGCCAGCAGCCAAGCGGACACCCAGTCCCAGTACTTC
NA	TRBV5-1	NA	TRBJ2-5	CASSLDLGPQETQYF	TGCGCCAGCAGCTTGGATTTAGGGCCCCAAGAGACCCAGTACTTC
NA	TRBV7-9	TRBD2	TRBJ2-7	CASSTSGLAGVGTYEQYF	TGTGCCAGCAGCACCTCGGGACTAGCGGGAGTAGGCACCTACGAGCAGTACTTC
NA	TRBV6-5	NA	TRBJ1-2	CASSYQGTEGYGYTF	TGTGCCAGCAGTTACCAGGGGACCGAGGGCTATGGCTACACCTTC
NA	TRBV4-1	NA	TRBJ1-1	CASSQDRTQGTEAFF	TGCGCCAGCAGCCAAGATCGGACCCAGGGTACTGAAGCTTTCTTT
NA	TRBV5-4	TRBD1	TRBJ2-1	CASSPTGVYNEQFF	TGTGCCAGCAGCCCCACAGGGGTCTACAATGAGCAGTTCTTC
NA	TRBV4-1	NA	TRBJ1-4	CASSQDGGEKLFF	TGCGCCAGCAGCCAAGACGGGGGGGAAAAACTGTTTTTT
NA	TRBV27	TRBD1	TRBJ2-5	CASSSEPGQRETQYF	TGTGCCAGCAGTTCCGAACCGGGACAGAGGGAGACCCAGTACTTC
NA	TRBV5-1	TRBD1	TRBJ2-7	CASSLGRQGLDEQYF	TGCGCCAGCAGCTTGGGACGACAGGGCTTGGACGAGCAGTACTTC
NA	TRBV5-6	NA	TRBJ2-3	CASSIGSTDTQYF	TGTGCCAGCAGTATAGGTAGCACAGATACGCAGTATTTT
NA	TRBV2	TRBD1	TRBJ1-5	CASTTGGHQPQHF	TGTGCCAGCACCACAGGGGGCCATCAGCCCCAGCATTTT
once	TRBV15	NA	TRBJ2-7	CATSRDRRYEQYF	TGTGCCACCAGCAGAGATCGGCGATACGAGCAGTACTTC
NA	TRBV5-4	TRBD1	TRBJ1-1	CASSAPGQGNTEAFF	TGTGCCAGCAGCGCCCCGGGACAGGGGAACACTGAAGCTTTCTTT
NA	TRBV7-2	TRBD1	TRBJ2-5	CASSQPGQGRGTQYF	TGTGCCAGCAGCCAACCGGGACAGGGGAGGGGGACCCAGTACTTC
NA	TRBV7-6	NA	TRBJ2-7	CASSLQFGGPTYEQYF	TGTGCCAGCAGCTTACAGTTCGGGGGACCGACCTACGAGCAGTACTTC
NA	TRBV4-2	TRBD2	TRBJ2-2	CASSQASGRARTGELFF	TGTGCCAGCAGCCAGGCTAGCGGGAGGGCCCGGACCGGGGAGCTGTTTTTT
NA	TRBV5-1	TRBD1	TRBJ2-3	CASKGQSGTDTQYF	TGCGCCAGCAAGGGACAGTCAGGCACAGATACGCAGTATTTT
NA	TRBV6-5	NA	TRBJ1-5	CASRGIDQPQHF	TGTGCCAGCCGAGGGATAGATCAGCCCCAGCATTTT
NA	TRBV7-9	TRBD2	TRBJ2-1	CASSLFRTSGGSYNEQFF	TGTGCCAGCAGCTTGTTTAGGACTAGCGGGGGTTCCTACAATGAGCAGTTCTTC
NA	TRBV5-1	NA	TRBJ2-7	CASSLFARGSDEQYF	TGCGCCAGCAGCTTGTTTGCCAGGGGTAGCGACGAGCAGTACTTC
NA	TRBV19	NA	TRBJ2-1	CASSGGLSSYNEQFF	TGTGCCAGTAGTGGGGGATTGAGCTCCTACAATGAGCAGTTCTTC
NA	TRBV5-5	NA	TRBJ1-3	CASSLVGSLSSGNTIYF	TGTGCCAGCAGCTTGGTGGGCAGCCTAAGCTCTGGAAACACCATATATTTT
NA	TRBV5-1	TRBD1	TRBJ1-2	CASSLEMGQGIYGYTF	TGCGCCAGCAGCTTGGAAATGGGACAGGGGATCTATGGCTACACCTTC
NA	TRBV19	NA	TRBJ1-1	CASSLWTEAFF	TGTGCCAGTAGTCTATGGACTGAAGCTTTCTTT
NA	TRBV4-1	NA	TRBJ2-1	CASSQGTGRYNEQFF	TGCGCCAGCAGCCAAGGTACAGGCCGGTACAATGAGCAGTTCTTC